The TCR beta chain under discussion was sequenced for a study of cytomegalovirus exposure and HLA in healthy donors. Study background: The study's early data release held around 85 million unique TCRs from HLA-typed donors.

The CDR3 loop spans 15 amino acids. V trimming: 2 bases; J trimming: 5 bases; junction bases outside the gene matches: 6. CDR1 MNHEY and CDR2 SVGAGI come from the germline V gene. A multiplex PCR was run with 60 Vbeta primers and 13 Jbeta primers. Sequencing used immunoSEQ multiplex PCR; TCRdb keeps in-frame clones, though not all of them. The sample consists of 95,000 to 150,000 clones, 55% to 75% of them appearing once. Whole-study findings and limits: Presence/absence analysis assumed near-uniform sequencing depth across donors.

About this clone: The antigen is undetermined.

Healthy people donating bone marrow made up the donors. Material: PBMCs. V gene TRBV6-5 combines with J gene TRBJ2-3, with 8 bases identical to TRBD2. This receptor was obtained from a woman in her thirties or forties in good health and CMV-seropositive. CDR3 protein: CASSYGRGGGDTQYF. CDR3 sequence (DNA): TGTGCCAGCAGTTACGGACGGGGGGGCGGAGATACGCAGTATTTT.